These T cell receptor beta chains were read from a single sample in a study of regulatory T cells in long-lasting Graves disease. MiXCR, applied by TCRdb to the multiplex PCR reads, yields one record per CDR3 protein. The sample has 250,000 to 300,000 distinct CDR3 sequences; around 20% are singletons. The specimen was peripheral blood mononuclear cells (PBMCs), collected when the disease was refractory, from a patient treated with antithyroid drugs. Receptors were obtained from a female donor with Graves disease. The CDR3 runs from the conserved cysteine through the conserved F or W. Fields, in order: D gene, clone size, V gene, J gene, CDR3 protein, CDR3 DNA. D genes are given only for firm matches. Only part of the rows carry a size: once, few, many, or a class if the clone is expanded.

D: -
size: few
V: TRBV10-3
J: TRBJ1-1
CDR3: CAISEWGGSTEAFF
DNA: TGTGCCATCAGTGAGTGGGGGGGCAGTACTGAAGCTTTCTTT

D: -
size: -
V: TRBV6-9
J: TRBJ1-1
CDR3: CASSSTGTANTEAFF
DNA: TGTGCCAGCAGTTCAACCGGGACGGCGAACACTGAAGCTTTCTTT

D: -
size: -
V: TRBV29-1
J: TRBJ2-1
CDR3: CSAMTIYEQFF
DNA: TGCAGCGCAATGACAATCTACGAGCAGTTCTTC

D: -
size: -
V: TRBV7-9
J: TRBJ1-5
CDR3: CASSSGQINQPQHF
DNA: TGTGCCAGCAGCTCCGGACAGATCAATCAGCCCCAGCATTTT

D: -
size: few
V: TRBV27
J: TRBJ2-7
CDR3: CASSLQYQTPSYEQYF
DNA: TGTGCCAGCAGTTTACAGTACCAGACGCCGAGCTACGAGCAGTACTTC

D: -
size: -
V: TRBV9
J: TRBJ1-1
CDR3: CASSPREPTEAFF
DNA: TGTGCCAGCAGCCCGAGGGAACCCACTGAAGCTTTCTTT

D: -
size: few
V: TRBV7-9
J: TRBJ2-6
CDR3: CASSLPSGRRSGANVLTF
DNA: TGTGCCAGCAGCTTACCGTCGGGACGCAGATCTGGGGCCAACGTCCTGACTTTC

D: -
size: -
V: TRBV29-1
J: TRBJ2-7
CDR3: CSVLALRGPLEVGEQYF
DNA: TGCAGCGTGTTAGCTCTTCGAGGGCCCCTAGAAGTCGGCGAGCAGTACTTC

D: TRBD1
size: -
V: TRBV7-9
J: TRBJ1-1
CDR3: CASSEGQVDTEAFF
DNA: TGTGCCAGCAGCGAGGGACAGGTGGACACTGAAGCTTTCTTT

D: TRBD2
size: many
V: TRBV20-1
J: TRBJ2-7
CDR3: CSAIVAGRFYEQYF
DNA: TGCAGTGCTATAGTAGCGGGGAGATTCTACGAGCAGTACTTC

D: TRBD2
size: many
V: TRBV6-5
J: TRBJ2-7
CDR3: CASSYSITSGYYEQYF
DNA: TGTGCCAGCAGTTACTCGATTACTAGCGGATACTACGAGCAGTACTTC

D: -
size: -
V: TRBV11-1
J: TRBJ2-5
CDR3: CASSLSGTDGETQYF
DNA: TGTGCCAGCAGCTTATCGGGAACCGACGGAGAGACCCAGTACTTC